The clone carrying this T cell receptor beta chain was seen a few times. No antigen is known for it. The CDR3 has 16 residues. V was cut by 4 bases and J by 0 bases, with 12 bases left in between. Germline V gene data show CDR1 as SGHDN and CDR2 as FVKESK. The sample is drawn from a study of identical twins. TCRdb re-analysed the 5' RACE reads in MiXCR, keeping a single row per CDR3 protein. The sample has roughly 1,500,000 distinct CDR3 sequences, under 35% seen once. Study-wide findings and caveats: In drawing conclusions, the study used cross-sectional statistical analysis and did not follow the same donors. Out-of-frame beta sequences exhibited a weaker degree of excess twin sharing.

The specimen was cord blood. This TCR was recovered from a newborn girl in good health. The rearrangement uses TRBV14 and TRBJ1-4, with D possibly being TRBD1 (5 bases). This CDR3 is CASSPTVGATNEKLFF. The CDR3 nucleotides are TGTGCCAGCAGCCCGACAGTAGGAGCAACTAATGAAAAACTGTTTTTT.